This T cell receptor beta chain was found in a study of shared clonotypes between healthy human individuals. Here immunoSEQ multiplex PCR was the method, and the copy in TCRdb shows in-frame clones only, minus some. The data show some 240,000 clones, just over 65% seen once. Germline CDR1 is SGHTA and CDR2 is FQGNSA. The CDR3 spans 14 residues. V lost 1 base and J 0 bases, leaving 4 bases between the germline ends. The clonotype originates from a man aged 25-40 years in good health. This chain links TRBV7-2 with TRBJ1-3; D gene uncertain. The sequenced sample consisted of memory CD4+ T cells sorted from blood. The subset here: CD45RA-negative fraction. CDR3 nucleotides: TGTGCCAGCAGCTTAGGAACCTCTGGAAACACCATATATTTT. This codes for CASSLGTSGNTIYF.